This TCR beta chain was captured in a study of cytotoxic CD8 clonotypes in ibrutinib-treated CLL. Sequencing was performed with immunoSEQ multiplex PCR; in TCRdb, only in-frame clones are kept and a portion is missing. The sample contains about 140,000 clones, 60% to 80% of which appear only once. Study results and caveats: At ibrutinib response, clonality increased, and at progression it declined back toward baseline.

To note about this clone: Antigen: not known.

The CDR3 has 14 residues. CDR1 and CDR2 (germline): SGHKS, YYEKEE (reference sequence). The ends lost 5 bases at V and 4 bases at J; junction bases unmatched: 9. V gene TRBV5-5 combines with J gene TRBJ2-7; 7 positions agree with TRBD2. The clonotype was recovered from a human donor with chronic lymphocytic leukemia. The sequenced sample was PBMCs, obtained after 12 months of ibrutinib treatment. CDR3 coding DNA: TGTGCCAGCAGTCATCCGGGAGGTGGGTACGAGCAGTACTTC. This encodes CASSHPGGGYEQYF.